The next 14 T cell receptor beta chains were all read from a single sample in a study of CD8 T cells in Susac syndrome. The RNA input was 0.5 to 1 ug, and it was reverse transcribed with random hexamers. TCRdb called the immunoSEQ multiplex PCR reads again in MiXCR, with one record for every CDR3 protein. Here the sample spans 240,000 or so distinct CDR3 sequences, 90% to 97% being singletons. Specimen: CD4+ T cells from PBMCs. Receptors were obtained from a human donor with Susac syndrome.

The chain uses TRBV20-1 and TRBJ1-5; the D is unclear. V lost 4 bases and J lost 4, with 20 bases in between. Germline CDR1 and CDR2: DFQATT and SNEGSKA (reference sequence). This CDR3 contains 16 residues. The CDR3 coding sequence is TGCAGTGCTACAAAATTTATTGGCAGAGAGAATCAGCCCCAGCATTTT. Its translation is CSATKFIGRENQPQHF.

The chain combines TRBV7-9 with TRBJ1-5; D gene uncertain. Trimming took off 4 bases at V and 0 bases at J, with 7 bases between the two ends. CDR1 and CDR2 from the germline V gene are SEHNR and FQNEAQ (reference sequence). The CDR3 loop spans 14 amino acids. The CDR3 sequence is CASSSPYSNQPQHF. The CDR3 DNA sequence: TGTGCCAGCAGCTCGCCTTATAGCAATCAGCCCCAGCATTTT. The whole variable domain, filled in from reference TRBV7-9 and TRBJ1-5, reads DTGVSQNPRHKITKRGQNVTFRCDPISEHNRLYWYRQTLGQGPEFLTYFQNEAQLEKSRLLSDRFSAERPKGSFSTLEIQRTEQGDSAMYLCASSSPYSNQPQHFGDGTRLSIL.

V usage is TRBV29-1 and J usage is TRBJ2-3; 8 nucleotides align to TRBD2. Germline assignment: CDR1 SQVTM and CDR2 ANQGSEA. The CDR3 runs 15 residues. Trimming cost V 6 bases and J 1 base; bases outside gene matches: 9. CDR3 DNA sequence: TGCAGCGTCGGAAAAAGCGGGAGCGGCACAGATACGCAGTATTTT. Protein sequence: CSVGKSGSGTDTQYF.

This chain links TRBV20-1 with TRBJ1-2; the match to TRBD1 covers 10 bases. V trimming: 2 bases; J trimming: 4 bases; junction bases outside the gene matches: 13. Per the germline V gene, CDR1 is DFQATT and CDR2 is SNEGSKA (reference sequence). The CDR3 length is 17 residues. This chain's CDR3 is CSARRRPGTGVGYGYTF. The CDR3 nucleotides are TGCAGTGCTAGACGACGACCCGGGACAGGGGTCGGCTATGGCTACACCTTC.

The genes are TRBV12-3 or TRBV12-4 and TRBJ2-3; perhaps TRBD2 as D (5 bases). The ends were cut back, 8 bases at V and 4 bases at J, with 7 bases in the middle. The CDR3 runs 11 residues. The CDR3 sequence: CASGGPDTQYF. The CDR3 DNA sequence: TGTGCCAGCGGAGGACCAGATACGCAGTATTTT.

This clonotype has a single count. This sequence joins TRBV5-1 and TRBJ2-1; perhaps D is TRBD1 or TRBD2 (5 bases each). In germline, CDR1 is SGHRS, CDR2 YFSETQ. CDR3 length equals 15 residues. Trimming cost V 5 bases and J 9 bases, with 21 bases left between them. CDR3 protein: CASSTGTAPWGEQFF. The CDR3 region has the DNA TGCGCCAGCAGTACCGGGACCGCTCCGTGGGGTGAGCAGTTCTTC.

The V and J genes are TRBV28 and TRBJ2-1, with 9 bases matching TRBD1. The trim removed 3 bases at V and 6 bases at J, leaving 6 bases unmatched. The CDR3 has 15 residues. CDR1 and CDR2 from the germline V gene are MDHEN and SYDVKM. The chain's CDR3 is CASSFSGTGSNEQFF. The CDR3 DNA reads TGTGCCAGCAGTTTCTCCGGGACAGGGTCCAATGAGCAGTTCTTC.

This chain links TRBV5-4 with TRBJ2-3, with D perhaps given as TRBD1 or TRBD2 (5 bases each). Germline CDR1 is SGHNT and CDR2 is YYREEE (reference sequence). Trimming shortened V by 4 bases and J by 2 bases, and 11 bases separated the two germline ends. This CDR3 comprises 14 residues. The CDR3 bases are TGTGCCAGCAGCCGGGACGGCTACACAGATACGCAGTATTTT. It is translated as CASSRDGYTDTQYF.

V is TRBV27 and J is TRBJ2-5, with D perhaps matching TRBD1 (6 bases). This CDR3 has 13 amino acids. Germline V CDR1 and CDR2: MNHEY, SMNVEV (reference sequence). With 6 bases removed from V and 2 bases from J, the gap between germline ends came to 10 bases. CDR3: CASRGHGQETQYF. CDR3 DNA: TGTGCCAGCAGGGGACACGGACAAGAGACCCAGTACTTC.

This clonotype appeared once. The chain is built from TRBV5-4 and TRBJ2-3; D might be TRBD1 (5 bases). The CDR3 contains 15 residues. V dropped 1 base and J dropped 4 bases, with 13 bases sitting between them. Germline V lookup: CDR1 SGHNT, CDR2 YYREEE (reference sequence). The CDR3 reads CASSLTWAGPDTQYF. As DNA, the CDR3 is TGTGCCAGCAGCTTGACGTGGGCAGGGCCAGATACGCAGTATTTT.

The rearrangement links TRBV7-9 to TRBJ2-5, with D tentatively TRBD1 or TRBD2 (5 bases each). The CDR3 contains 14 residues. The germline gives CDR1 SEHNR, CDR2 FQNEAQ (reference sequence). Trimming cost V 5 bases and J 5 bases, with 15 bases left between them. The CDR3 region has the DNA TGTGCCAGCAGCCCCGGGACCACGTCGGAGACCCAGTACTTC. Translated: CASSPGTTSETQYF.

A single count supports this clonotype. The CDR3 DNA is TGCAGCGGGACGGGGGTTAATGAAAAACTGTTTTTT. It translates to CSGTGVNEKLFF. This chain joins TRBV29-1 and TRBJ1-4, with a tentative D call TRBD1 (5 bases). The germline V gene has CDR1 SQVTM and CDR2 ANQGSEA. V lost 7 bases, J lost 4 bases, and 10 bases lay in between. The CDR3 has 12 residues.

V and J are TRBV30 and TRBJ2-3, with D unresolved. CDR1 GTSNPN and CDR2 SVGIG come from the germline V gene (reference sequence). The V end lost 3 bases, the J end lost 4 bases, and 8 bases lay between the germline ends. The CDR3 is 12 amino acids. CDR3 region: CAWSRRADTQYF. CDR3 nucleotides: TGTGCCTGGAGCCGAAGGGCAGATACGCAGTATTTT. Based on the CDR3 plus reference TRBV30 and TRBJ2-3, the full variable domain is SQTIHQWPATLVQPVGSPLSLECTVEGTSNPNLYWYRQAAGRGLQLLFYSVGIGQISSEVPQNLSASRPQDRQFILSSKKLLLSDSGFYLCAWSRRADTQYFGPGTRLTVL.

The V call is TRBV20-1, the J call TRBJ2-3; maybe TRBD2 (5 bases). The germline gives CDR1 DFQATT, CDR2 SNEGSKA (reference sequence). The CDR3 consists of 10 residues. The V end was cut by 1 base, the J end by 10 bases, with 6 bases between. The CDR3 reads CSARASPQYF. Written as DNA, the CDR3 is TGCAGTGCTAGAGCTAGCCCGCAGTATTTT.